These 27 T cell receptor beta chains were sequenced from one sample in a study of blood T cell repertoires in COVID-19. Sequenced by immunoSEQ multiplex PCR; TCRdb stores in-frame clones only, minus some. The table has some 69,000 clones, 90% seen once. Source material: peripheral blood. Every receptor here comes from a man in his sixties with acute or convalescent COVID-19.

This rearrangement joins TRBV2 to TRBJ2-1, with TRBD1 identical over 8 bases. V gave up 4 bases and J gave up 7 bases; unmatched junction bases: 3. The CDR3 contains 13 residues. Germline loops: CDR1 SNHLY, CDR2 FYNNEI. The CDR3 DNA follows: TGTGCCAGCAGTGCCCAGGGGGCAAATGAGCAGTTCTTC. The encoded protein is CASSAQGANEQFF.

The rearrangement links TRBV6-5 to TRBJ1-5, with no clear D. V dropped 5 bases and J dropped 8 bases, with 13 bases sitting between them. The length of the CDR3 is 13 residues. Germline loops: CDR1 MNHEY, CDR2 SVGAGI. CDR3 sequence (DNA): TGTGCCAGCAGTACCCTACTCCGGGAGCCCCAGCATTTT. As protein: CASSTLLREPQHF.

V is TRBV2 and J is TRBJ2-1, with a tentative D call TRBD2 (6 bases). V was pared by 4 bases and J by 8 bases, with 15 bases between. Germline V gene data show CDR1 as SNHLY and CDR2 as FYNNEI. The CDR3 spans 14 residues. The CDR3 protein is CASSVRTIEDEQFF. The CDR3 DNA reads as TGTGCCAGCAGTGTTCGGACTATCGAGGATGAGCAGTTCTTC.

The V gene is TRBV5-1, the J gene TRBJ2-1; 16 bases are shared with TRBD2. After removal of 5 bases from V and 2 bases from J, the junction contained 7 bases not matched to a gene. Germline assignment: CDR1 SGHRS and CDR2 YFSETQ. The CDR3 runs to 18 residues. This chain's CDR3 is CASSRTGTSGGAYNEQFF. CDR3 coding DNA: TGCGCCAGCAGTAGGACCGGGACTAGCGGGGGGGCCTACAATGAGCAGTTCTTC.

To note about this clone: The sample contains more than one DNA sequence encoding this CDR3. The chain recombines TRBV13 with TRBJ2-7; D is uncertain. Per germline, CDR1 PRHDT and CDR2 FYEKMQ (reference sequence). This CDR3 region has 13 residues. With 1 base removed from V and 0 bases from J, the gap between germline ends came to 4 bases. CDR3 amino acids: CASSLESSYEQYF. In DNA, the CDR3 is TGTGCCAGCAGCTTAGAGAGCTCCTACGAGCAGTACTTC.

The chain is built from TRBV19 and TRBJ1-6; D unclear. Trimming stripped 7 bases from V and 7 bases from J, with 11 bases between. The CDR3 runs 13 residues. Germline-derived CDR1 and CDR2 are LNHDA and SQIVND (reference sequence). This chain's CDR3 is CASKEGLNSPLHF. In DNA form, the CDR3 reads TGTGCCAGTAAGGAGGGTCTCAATTCACCCCTCCACTTT.

This sequence joins TRBV6-6 and TRBJ2-7, with D possibly being TRBD2 (6 bases). The ends were cut back, 2 bases at V and 1 base at J, with 9 bases in the middle. Germline loops: CDR1 MNHNY, CDR2 SVGAGI (reference sequence). The CDR3 has 14 residues. CDR3 sequence: CASSYGTLSYEQYF. Here the CDR3 DNA reads TGTGCCAGCAGTTACGGGACTCTATCCTACGAGCAGTACTTC.

This clone was observed once. The gene calls are TRBV7-9 and TRBJ1-2; 7 nucleotides agree with TRBD1. This CDR3 is 12 amino acids long. V lost 4 bases and J lost 5; bases outside the gene matches: 1. Germline loops: CDR1 SEHNR, CDR2 FQNEAQ (reference sequence). The CDR3 is CASSSTGYGYTF. The CDR3 nucleotides are TGTGCCAGCAGCTCGACAGGGTATGGCTACACCTTC. The variable domain in full, completed from reference TRBV7-9 and TRBJ1-2, reads DTGVSQNPRHKITKRGQNVTFRCDPISEHNRLYWYRQTLGQGPEFLTYFQNEAQLEKSRLLSDRFSAERPKGSFSTLEIQRTEQGDSAMYLCASSSTGYGYTFGSGTRLTVV.

The chain employs TRBV3-1 (or the pseudogene TRBV3-2) and TRBJ2-7; 8 bases are shared with TRBD1. Per germline, CDR1 LGHDT and CDR2 YNNKEL (reference sequence). With V trimmed by 3 bases and J by 6 bases, 1 base remained unmatched. The CDR3 extends over 12 amino acids. This chain's CDR3 is CASSQDRAEQYF. CDR3 nucleotide sequence: TGTGCCAGCAGCCAGGACAGGGCCGAGCAGTACTTC.

The chain combines TRBV29-1 with TRBJ1-1, with 9 bases aligning to TRBD1. The CDR3 runs 13 residues. CDR1 and CDR2 from the germline V gene are SQVTM and ANQGSEA. Trimming at V came to 8 bases and at J to 5 bases, leaving 9 bases not matched to a gene. In DNA form, the CDR3 reads TGCAGCTCTCACAGGGGGCCGGGGACTGAAGCTTTCTTT. Its protein is CSSHRGPGTEAFF. Looking up the rest from reference TRBV29-1 and TRBJ1-1 gives the full variable domain: SAVISQKPSRDICQRGTSLTIQCQVDSQVTMMFWYRQQPGQSLTLIATANQGSEATYESGFVIDKFPISRPNLTFSTLTVSNMSPEDSSIYLCSSHRGPGTEAFFGQGTRLTVV.

The chain links TRBV3-1 (or the pseudogene TRBV3-2) to TRBJ2-5; D not resolved. The V and J ends lost 0 bases and 5 bases respectively, with 16 bases between them. CDR3 length: 16 amino acids. Germline CDR1 is LGHDT and CDR2 is YNNKEL (reference sequence). CDR3 protein: CASSQDRTVHRETQYF. The CDR3 DNA reads as TGTGCCAGCAGCCAAGATCGCACGGTTCATCGGGAGACCCAGTACTTC.

This chain joins TRBV4-1 and TRBJ1-2; D ambiguous. CDR1 is MGHRA and CDR2 is YSYEKL in the germline V gene. The CDR3 is 16 residues long. The V end was cut by 1 base, the J end by 8 bases, with 20 bases between. The CDR3 protein is CASSQGTRELVEGYTF. The CDR3 DNA is TGCGCCAGCAGCCAAGGGACTCGAGAATTGGTCGAGGGCTACACCTTC.

The chain is built from TRBV10-3 and TRBJ1-6; TRBD1 is a possible D gene (5 bases). Trimming took 7 bases from V and 8 from J, leaving 12 bases between them. This CDR3 is 13 amino acids long. CDR1 is ENHRY, CDR2 SYGVKD, per germline. CDR3 DNA: TGTGCCATCAAACAGGAGAACTATTCACCCCTCCACTTT. The encoded protein is CAIKQENYSPLHF.

On this clone: Germline and junction disagree at one end, which may indicate a read error. The same CDR3 arises from other DNA sequences in this sample as well. The chain carries TRBV6-6 and TRBJ1-2, with D hard to call. The CDR3 totals 14 residues. Per the germline V gene, CDR1 is MNHNY and CDR2 is SVGAGI (reference sequence). The CDR3: CASSYSGRYNGYTF. The CDR3 nucleotides are TGTGCCAGCAGCTACTCGGGCAGATACAATGGCTACACCTTC.

The J gene is TRBJ1-6, the V gene TRBV29-1; TRBD1 matches 9 bases. The CDR3 is 15 amino acids. Looked up from germline, CDR1 is SQVTM and CDR2 is ANQGSEA. With V trimmed by 6 bases and J by 7 bases, 10 bases remained unmatched. CDR3 sequence reads: CSVSGTGMRNSPLHF. Written as DNA, the CDR3 is TGCAGCGTCTCCGGGACAGGGATGAGGAATTCACCCCTCCACTTT.

V and J are TRBV5-1 and TRBJ1-3, with TRBD1 matching over 7 bases. In germline, CDR1 is SGHRS, CDR2 YFSETQ. Losses at the gene ends were 2 bases for V and 4 bases for J; bases not matched to a gene: 9. The CDR3 runs to 16 residues. In DNA, the CDR3 is TGCGCCAGCAGCTTCACTACAGGGGTAACAGGAAACACCATATATTTT. It translates to CASSFTTGVTGNTIYF.

The chain links TRBV5-1 to TRBJ1-1; 8 bases line up with TRBD1. The CDR3 consists of 16 residues. The V segment lost 4 bases and the J segment 5 bases; nucleotides outside the gene matches: 13. CDR1 SGHRS and CDR2 YFSETQ come from the germline V gene. The chain's CDR3 is CASSTGTGGRWTEAFF. CDR3 DNA sequence: TGCGCCAGCAGCACCGGGACAGGTGGCAGATGGACTGAAGCTTTCTTT.

V and J are TRBV11-2 and TRBJ2-2; a weak D match, TRBD1 (6 bases). Germline values: CDR1 SGHAT, CDR2 FQNNGV. The V end lost 2 bases, the J end lost 5 bases, and 9 bases lay between the germline ends. The CDR3 is 14 amino acids. In DNA, the CDR3 is TGTGCCAGCAGCTTAACAGGGCGTACCGGGGAGCTGTTTTTT. Amino acid sequence: CASSLTGRTGELFF.

In nucleotides, the CDR3 is TGCGCCAGCAGCCCCGGACAGAACTATGGCTACACCTTC. This encodes CASSPGQNYGYTF. The chain links TRBV4-1 to TRBJ1-2, with D possibly being TRBD1 (6 bases). This CDR3 contains 13 residues. From germline, CDR1 is MGHRA and CDR2 YSYEKL. V dropped 4 bases and J dropped 2 bases, with 8 bases sitting between them.

The rearrangement uses TRBV29-1 and TRBJ2-7; weak D call: TRBD1 (6 bases). Germline V gene data show CDR1 as SQVTM and CDR2 as ANQGSEA. Trimming removed 5 bases at V and 2 bases at J, with 16 bases between. This CDR3 contains 14 residues. CDR3 in DNA: TGCAGCGTTAGCCCCAGTGGACAGACCTACGAGCAGTACTTC. Its translation: CSVSPSGQTYEQYF.

V and J are TRBV2 and TRBJ1-1; tentative D call: TRBD1 (5 bases). Germline V CDR1 and CDR2: SNHLY, FYNNEI. The CDR3 runs 13 residues. Trimming removed 0 bases from V and 8 bases from J, with 10 bases in between. CDR3 sequence reads: CASSEAVGAEAFF. The CDR3 DNA reads as TGTGCCAGCAGTGAAGCGGTTGGGGCAGAAGCTTTCTTT.

The chain recombines TRBV6-2 or TRBV6-3 with TRBJ2-1; no definite D call. In germline, CDR1 is MNHEY, CDR2 SVGEGT. This CDR3 is 13 amino acids long. V lost 0 bases to trimming and J lost 9 bases, with 9 bases between them. The chain's CDR3 is CASSYSNQAEQFF. The CDR3 DNA reads as TGTGCCAGCAGTTACTCGAATCAGGCTGAGCAGTTCTTC.

The chain links TRBV3-1 (or the pseudogene TRBV3-2) to TRBJ2-6; D not resolved. The ends were cut back, 4 bases at V and 3 bases at J, with 4 bases in the middle. The length of the CDR3 is 13 residues. The germline V gene encodes CDR1 LGHDT and CDR2 YNNKEL (reference sequence). DNA of the CDR3: TGTGCCAGCAGCCCCGTTGGGGCCAACGTCCTGACTTTC. This sequence encodes CASSPVGANVLTF.

This chain joins TRBV2 and TRBJ2-2, with D possibly being TRBD2 (6 bases). This CDR3 is built from 15 residues. Germline CDR1 SNHLY, CDR2 FYNNEI. The V and J ends lost 6 bases and 5 bases respectively, with 16 bases between them. The DNA for the CDR3 is TGTGCCAGCAGCCCCTGGACGGGGGAGACCGGGGAGCTGTTTTTT. Amino acids: CASSPWTGETGELFF.

V usage is TRBV2 and J usage is TRBJ1-5; 8 nucleotides match TRBD1. J was trimmed by 6 bases and V by 11 bases; bases with no gene match: 9. Germline assignment: CDR1 SNHLY and CDR2 FYNNEI. This CDR3 has 13 amino acids. CDR3 nucleotides: TGTGCCTGTTTGACAGGGGAGGGTCAGCCCCAGCATTTT. The encoded protein is CACLTGEGQPQHF.

This chain uses TRBV3-1 (or the pseudogene TRBV3-2) with TRBJ2-2; the match to TRBD2 covers 12 bases. The CDR3 spans 16 residues. The V segment lost 1 base and the J segment 6 bases; nucleotides outside the gene matches: 3. CDR1 LGHDT and CDR2 YNNKEL come from the germline V gene (reference sequence). DNA for the CDR3: TGTGCCAGCAGCCAAGGACTAGCGGGGGTGGCCGGGGAGCTGTTTTTT. Translation: CASSQGLAGVAGELFF.

The chain recombines TRBV5-1 with TRBJ2-6, with 8 bases matching TRBD1. After removal of 4 bases from V and 3 bases from J, the junction contained 3 bases not matched to a gene. Germline lookup yields CDR1 SGHRS and CDR2 YFSETQ. The CDR3 is 15 residues long. The CDR3 loop is CASSLTGDGANVLTF. The CDR3 nucleotides are TGCGCCAGCAGCCTGACAGGGGATGGGGCCAACGTCCTGACTTTC.